Described below is a single T cell receptor (beta chain) sequence and its context. Its target is unknown. The data originate from a study of T cell responses to AZD1222 COVID-19 vaccine. The data were produced by immunoSEQ multiplex PCR, yet TCRdb's version contains in-frame clones alone and is incomplete. The sample lists 100,000 to 150,000 clones, over 75% occurring once. The CDR3 covers 16 residues. The junction had 5 bases not matched to a gene; V was cut back by 4 bases and J by 2 bases. Germline values: CDR1 MNHEY, CDR2 SVGEGT. Study outcomes and limitations: The number of AZD1222 recipients seropositive at baseline was only five to seven. Unmutated variant regions are reportedly the target of nearly half of TCRs that are spike-specific. White British ancestry dominated among donors, who included more females, and clonal diversity was possibly underestimated. A rise in Spike-specific TCR breadth and depth followed two AZD1222 doses.

The source is an adult who received the MenACWY meningococcal vaccine as a control. The chain joins TRBV6-2 or TRBV6-3 to TRBJ2-6; 7 bases map to TRBD1. The sample in question was peripheral blood, obtained 28 days after the second dose of the MenACWY control vaccine. The CDR3 reads CASSSRDRTGANVLTF. The DNA for the CDR3 is TGTGCCAGCAGTTCCCGGGACAGAACTGGGGCCAACGTCCTGACTTTC.